Reported below is one T cell receptor beta chain. Its antigen is unidentified. At least 5.5 micrograms of total RNA were extracted per sample. The source of the sample is a study of blood T cells in healthy people across ages. Overall study results and limits: Diversity estimates from one million T cells were considered underestimates. Significant beta diversity loss was already apparent by age approximately 37, declining roughly linearly.

Germline V CDR1 and CDR2: SQVTM, ANQGSEA. With 7 bases clipped from V and 5 bases from J, the junction kept 13 bases outside the gene matches. The CDR3 runs 14 residues. The authors ran a second PCR of roughly 6 to 12 cycles using a sample-barcoded 5' primer and a J-beta primer mix. Per sample, CDR3-containing paired-end reads numbered at least 3 million. One entry per CDR3 protein, called by TCRdb with MiXCR from the 5' RACE reads. The sample shows 650,000 to 900,000 distinct CDR3 sequences, 62% of them seen only once. This clonotype originated in a man younger than 40 in good health. The chain joins TRBV29-1 to TRBJ2-5; 7 bases line up with TRBD1. The specimen was blood. Here the CDR3 reads CSAPSDRVSETQYF. In DNA form, the CDR3 reads TGCAGCGCCCCATCCGACAGGGTGTCGGAGACCCAGTACTTC.